This TCR beta chain comes out of a study of blood T cells in healthy people across ages. Primers used in a second PCR of roughly 7 to 12 cycles were a sample-barcoded 5' primer and a J-beta primer mix. MiXCR was run by TCRdb on the 5' RACE reads, yielding one entry per CDR3 protein. The table shows about 680,000 distinct CDR3 sequences, with 45% to 50% occurring only once. Notes on the study in general: Diversity of TCR beta correlated strongly with naive T cell percentage. It was held that diversity estimates obtained from one million T cells represented underestimates. In long-lived donors, naive CD4+ cell counts and diversity exceeded those of aged donors.

The CDR3 runs to 15 residues. V lost 4 bases, J lost 5 bases, and 7 bases stayed unmatched. The germline CDR1 and CDR2 sequences are MGHRA and YSYEKL. This clonotype was counted between two and nine times. Its target is not known. The material sequenced was blood. V is TRBV4-1 and J is TRBJ2-1; TRBD1 matches 8 bases. The sequence came from an older woman in good health. The DNA of the CDR3 is TGCGCCAGCAGCCTCCTCATACAGGGGGACAATGAGCAGTTCTTC. This encodes CASSLLIQGDNEQFF.